Below, one TCR beta chain is given with its context. The data derive from a study of blood T cell repertoires in COVID-19. For the study at large: Sources were T cells, B-cell-depleted T cells, or PBMCs; the material itself was cDNA or gDNA.

Methods used by the authors: Using reference gene primer amplification, nucleated cell counts were estimated. Produced via immunoSEQ multiplex PCR; TCRdb's table is partial and in-frame only. V and J calls plus clone size are reproduced from that table; the DNA served to infer D and trimming. The data show 110,000 or so clones, around 85% seen once. Sequencing was done on a sample of peripheral blood. The receptor comes from a human donor in a cohort sampled during active COVID-19.

The CDR3 nucleotides are TGTGCCAGTAGCTCTCCTGGGCTTAAAGATACGCAGTATTTT. Protein: CASSSPGLKDTQYF. The V and J genes are TRBV19 and TRBJ2-3; D is undetermined. This CDR3 has 14 residues. V shed 6 bases and J shed 5 bases, with 15 bases lying between them. The germline gives CDR1 LNHDA, CDR2 SQIVND (reference sequence).